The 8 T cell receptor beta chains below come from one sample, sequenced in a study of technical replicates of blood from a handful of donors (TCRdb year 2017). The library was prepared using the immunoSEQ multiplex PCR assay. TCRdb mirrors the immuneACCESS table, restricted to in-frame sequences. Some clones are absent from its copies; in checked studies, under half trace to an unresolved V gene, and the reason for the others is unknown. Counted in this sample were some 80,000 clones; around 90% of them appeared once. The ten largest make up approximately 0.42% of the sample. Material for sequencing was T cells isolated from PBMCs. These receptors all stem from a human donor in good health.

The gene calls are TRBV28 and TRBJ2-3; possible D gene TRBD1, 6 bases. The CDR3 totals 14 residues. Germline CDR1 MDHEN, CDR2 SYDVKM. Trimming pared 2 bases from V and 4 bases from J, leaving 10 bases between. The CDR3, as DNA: TGTGCCAGCAGTTTACCTCAGGGGCCAGATACGCAGTATTTT. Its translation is CASSLPQGPDTQYF.

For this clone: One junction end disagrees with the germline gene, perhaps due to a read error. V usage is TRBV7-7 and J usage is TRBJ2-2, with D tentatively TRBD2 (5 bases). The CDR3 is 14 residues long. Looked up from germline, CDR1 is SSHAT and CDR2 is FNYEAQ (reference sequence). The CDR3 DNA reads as TGTGCTAGCAGCTTAGCGCGGAACACCGGGGAGCTGTTTTTT. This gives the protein CASSLARNTGELFF. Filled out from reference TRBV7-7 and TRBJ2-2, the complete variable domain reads GAGVSQSPRYKVTKRGQDVTLRCDPISSHATLYWYQQALGQGPEFLTYFNYEAQPDKSGLPSDRFSAERPEGSISTLTIQRTEQRDSAMYRCASSLARNTGELFFGEGSRLTVL.

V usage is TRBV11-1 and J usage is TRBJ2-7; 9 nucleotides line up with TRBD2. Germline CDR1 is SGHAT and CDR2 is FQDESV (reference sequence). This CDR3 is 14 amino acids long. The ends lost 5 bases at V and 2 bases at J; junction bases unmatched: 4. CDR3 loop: CASSPTSGTYEQYF. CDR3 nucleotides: TGTGCCAGCAGCCCGACTAGCGGTACCTACGAGCAGTACTTC.

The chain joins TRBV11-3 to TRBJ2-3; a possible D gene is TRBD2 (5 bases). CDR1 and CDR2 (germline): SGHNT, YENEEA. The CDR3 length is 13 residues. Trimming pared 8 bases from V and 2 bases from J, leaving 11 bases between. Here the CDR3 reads CASRGAHTDTQYF. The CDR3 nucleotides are TGTGCCAGCCGGGGAGCTCACACAGATACGCAGTATTTT.

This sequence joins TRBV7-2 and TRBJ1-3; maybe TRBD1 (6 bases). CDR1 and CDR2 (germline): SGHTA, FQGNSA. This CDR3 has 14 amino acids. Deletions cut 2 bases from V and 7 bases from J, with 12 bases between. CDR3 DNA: TGTGCCAGCAGCTTACAGGGGCTATCTAACACCATATATTTT. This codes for CASSLQGLSNTIYF. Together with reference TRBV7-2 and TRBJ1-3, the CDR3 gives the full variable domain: GAGVSQSPSNKVTEKGKDVELRCDPISGHTALYWYRQSLGQGLEFLIYFQGNSAPDKSGLPSDRFSAERTGGSVSTLTIQRTQQEDSAVYLCASSLQGLSNTIYFGEGSWLTVV.

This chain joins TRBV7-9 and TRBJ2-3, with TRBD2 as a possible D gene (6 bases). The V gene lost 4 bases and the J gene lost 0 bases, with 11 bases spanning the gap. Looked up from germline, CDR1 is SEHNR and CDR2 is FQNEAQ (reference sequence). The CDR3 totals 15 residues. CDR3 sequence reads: CASSYRLGSTDTQYF. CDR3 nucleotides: TGTGCCAGCAGCTATCGACTAGGGAGCACAGATACGCAGTATTTT.

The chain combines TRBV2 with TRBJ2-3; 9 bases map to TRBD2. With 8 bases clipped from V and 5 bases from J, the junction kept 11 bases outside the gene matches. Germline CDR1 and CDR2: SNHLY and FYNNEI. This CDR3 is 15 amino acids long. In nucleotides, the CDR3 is TGTGCCAGCTTCCGAACTAGCGGGTATCTAGATACGCAGTATTTT. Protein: CASFRTSGYLDTQYF.

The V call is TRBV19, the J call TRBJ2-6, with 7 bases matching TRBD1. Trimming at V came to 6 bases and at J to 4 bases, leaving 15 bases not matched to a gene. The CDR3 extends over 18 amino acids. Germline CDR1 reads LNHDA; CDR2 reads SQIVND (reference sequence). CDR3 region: CASRKLTGAVSGANVLTF. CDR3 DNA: TGTGCCAGTAGGAAACTCACAGGGGCTGTTTCCGGGGCCAACGTCCTGACTTTC. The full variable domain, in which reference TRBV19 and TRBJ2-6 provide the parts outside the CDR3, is DGGITQSPKYLFRKEGQNVTLSCEQNLNHDAMYWYRQDPGQGLRLIYYSQIVNDFQKGDIAEGYSVSREKKESFPLTVTSAQKNPTAFYLCASRKLTGAVSGANVLTFGAGSRLTVL.